The clone carrying this T cell receptor beta chain was observed a handful of times. Its target is unknown. The length of the CDR3 is 16 residues. The germline V and J ends were trimmed by 8 bases and 0 bases, with 17 bases remaining between them. Germline CDR1 and CDR2: MDHEN and SYDVKM. The data were obtained in a study of blood T cells in healthy people across ages. Peripheral blood samples of 7.5 to 10 milliliters were drawn from each donor. The second PCR ran 7 to 11 cycles with a sample-barcoded 5' primer and J-beta primers. TCRdb called the 5' RACE reads again in MiXCR, with one record for every CDR3 protein. The sample includes about 800,000 distinct CDR3 sequences, around 25% of them seen just once. Study-wide results and limits: Per million T cells, TCR beta diversity dropped roughly linearly as age increased.

This sample also appeared in a second study, on T cells of mothers and their children. That study reports: Whatever RNA was extracted went entirely into cDNA synthesis, at about 1.5 ug per 15 ul. The authors found no persistent microchimeric T cell clones.

This chain connects TRBV28 to TRBJ2-1; D possibly corresponds to TRBD2 (6 bases). Sequencing input: blood. This receptor was taken from a boy younger than 18 in good health. In DNA, the CDR3 is TGTGCCAGCGTACCGGGACTGACTAGCTCCTACAATGAGCAGTTCTTC. Its protein product is CASVPGLTSSYNEQFF.